The 25 T cell receptor beta chains listed next were all sequenced from one sample in a study of blood T cell repertoires in COVID-19. This table comes from immunoSEQ multiplex PCR, and its TCRdb copy is limited to in-frame clones, with some not included. The sample has approximately 65,000 clones, roughly two thirds seen once; the top ten hold about half. The sample taken for sequencing was PBMCs or T cells enriched from blood (not recorded which). These receptors were obtained from a woman aged 55-69 years who had been exposed to COVID-19.

CDR3 bases: TGTGCCTGGAGTGGGGGGACAGCCGGGGAAAGTCAGCCCCAGCATTTT. It yields the protein CAWSGGTAGESQPQHF. The rearrangement uses TRBV30 and TRBJ1-5; 7 nucleotides agree with TRBD1. Germline CDR1 and CDR2: GTSNPN and SVGIG (reference sequence). This CDR3 is built from 16 residues. V trimming: 1 base; J trimming: 6 bases; junction bases outside the gene matches: 12.

The chain recombines TRBV19 with TRBJ2-3; tentative D call: TRBD2 (5 bases). The CDR3 has 16 residues. Trimming took 1 base from V and 0 from J, leaving 11 bases between them. Germline CDR1 reads LNHDA; CDR2 reads SQIVND (reference sequence). The CDR3 bases are TGTGCCAGTAGTATAGTAGGGAGCGTCAGCACAGATACGCAGTATTTT. It yields the protein CASSIVGSVSTDTQYF.

This sequence joins TRBV12-5 and TRBJ2-1, with 8 bases matching TRBD1. V shed 1 base and J 5 bases; nucleotides not matched to a gene: 10. Germline-derived CDR1 and CDR2 are LGHNT and FRNRAP. This CDR3 is built from 17 residues. CDR3 nucleotides: TGTGCTAGTGGTTTGGCTATTCCCGGGACAGGCGACAATGAGCAGTTCTTC. It translates to CASGLAIPGTGDNEQFF.

Points on this clone: Other DNA sequences from this sample encode an identical CDR3 as well. This chain connects TRBV28 to TRBJ2-7; D ambiguous. Trimming left V 6 bases short and J 2 bases short, with 14 bases between. CDR1 is MDHEN and CDR2 is SYDVKM in the germline V gene. The CDR3 consists of 14 residues. The CDR3 nucleotides read TGTGCCAGCAGCCTCCCGGGTTCGACCTACGAGCAGTACTTC. Amino acid sequence: CASSLPGSTYEQYF.

A few counts support this clone. This rearrangement joins TRBV9 to TRBJ2-3; D possibly corresponds to TRBD2 (7 bases). The CDR3 covers 15 residues. The germline V gene has CDR1 SGDLS and CDR2 YYNGEE. Trimming took off 3 bases at V and 5 bases at J, with 16 bases between the two ends. The CDR3 DNA follows: TGTGCCAGCAGCGCACAGGGAGGGGCGGGAGATACGCAGTATTTT. Protein sequence: CASSAQGGAGDTQYF.

V and J are TRBV19 and TRBJ1-5, with 8 bases that match TRBD1. V gave up 4 bases and J gave up 5 bases; unmatched junction bases: 4. The CDR3 covers 14 residues. CDR1 is LNHDA, CDR2 SQIVND, per germline (reference sequence). The CDR3 coding sequence is TGTGCCAGTAGTACGGGACAGGTCCATCAGCCCCAGCATTTT. Amino acid sequence: CASSTGQVHQPQHF.

The rearrangement links TRBV27 to TRBJ2-1; 9 bases fit TRBD1. This CDR3 spans 13 amino acids. Germline V gives CDR1 MNHEY, CDR2 SMNVEV (reference sequence). V lost 10 bases, J lost 10 bases, and 11 bases stayed unmatched. The CDR3 DNA reads TGTGCCACCTCCGGGACAGGGAAAGGAGAGCAGTTCTTC. It translates to CATSGTGKGEQFF.

The chain joins TRBV7-2 to TRBJ1-5, with 8 bases identical to TRBD1. J lost 6 bases, V lost 6 bases, and 7 bases had no gene match. Germline values: CDR1 SGHTA, CDR2 FQGNSA. The CDR3 totals 14 residues. CDR3 in DNA: TGTGCCAGCAGTCGTGACAGGGGTGGTCAGCCCCAGCATTTT. Translated: CASSRDRGGQPQHF.

Only one count was recorded for this clone. This rearrangement joins TRBV21-1 to TRBJ2-4; the table names TRBD1, a call not compared with the DNA. TRBV21-1 constitutes a pseudogene. The CDR3 sequence is 17 residues long. DNA of the CDR3: TGTGCCAGCAGCAATCGACGGACAGGGCTAGGAGGGAACATTCAGTACTTC. Its protein product is CASSNRRTGLGGNIQYF.

The count of this clone is one. This rearrangement joins TRBV7-2 to TRBJ2-1, with 10 bases identical to TRBD2. V shed 5 bases, J shed 7 bases, and the junction held 5 bases outside the gene matches. Germline V gene data show CDR1 as SGHTA and CDR2 as FQGNSA. The CDR3 is 14 residues long. The CDR3 region is CASSMGLALNEQFF. CDR3 DNA sequence: TGTGCCAGCAGCATGGGACTAGCGCTTAATGAGCAGTTCTTC.

Only one count was recorded for this clone. V is TRBV6-6 and J is TRBJ2-5; weak D call: TRBD1 (5 bases). The CDR3 spans 12 residues. Germline V gene sequence: CDR1 MNHNY, CDR2 SVGAGI (reference sequence). The V gene lost 5 bases and the J gene lost 2 bases, with 6 bases spanning the gap. In DNA form, the CDR3 reads TGTGCCAGCAGTGACAGTCAAGAGACCCAGTACTTC. It translates to CASSDSQETQYF.

This rearrangement joins TRBV5-4 to TRBJ2-2; 9 bases match TRBD1. V was pared by 4 bases and J by 5 bases, with 9 bases of the junction left unmatched. The length of the CDR3 is 16 residues. The germline CDR1 and CDR2 sequences are SGHNT and YYREEE (reference sequence). CDR3 amino acids: CASSLGDRAITGELFF. The CDR3 region has the DNA TGTGCCAGCAGCCTTGGGGACAGGGCAATTACCGGGGAGCTGTTTTTT.

The rearrangement links TRBV2 to TRBJ2-2; D may be TRBD1 (6 bases). Trimming cost V 4 bases and J 8 bases, with 14 bases left between them. The CDR3 contains 14 residues. Per the germline V gene, CDR1 is SNHLY and CDR2 is FYNNEI. Here the CDR3 reads CASSVTGSYGELFF. CDR3 in DNA: TGTGCCAGCAGTGTAACAGGGTCGTATGGGGAGCTGTTTTTT.

J is TRBJ1-3 and V is TRBV5-6; 9 positions agree with TRBD1. Germline V gene sequence: CDR1 SGHDT, CDR2 YYEEEE. V lost 7 bases and J lost 1; bases outside the gene matches: 9. This CDR3 is 16 amino acids long. CDR3 sequence reads: CASESTGTGSGNTIYF. The CDR3 coding sequence is TGTGCCAGCGAATCGACCGGGACAGGGTCTGGAAACACCATATATTTT.

The CDR3 is CASSQGEYRGRKTF. The CDR3 region has the DNA TGTGCCAGCAGCCAAGGGGAGTACAGGGGGCGAAAAACCTTC. The rearrangement joins TRBV9 to TRBJ1-2; the match to TRBD1 covers 9 bases. V lost 4 bases to trimming and J lost 14 bases; unmatched junction nucleotides: 15. Germline V gene data show CDR1 as SGDLS and CDR2 as YYNGEE. The CDR3 is 14 amino acids.

About this clone itself: Other DNA sequences in this sample translate to the same CDR3. The V gene is TRBV28, the J gene TRBJ1-5, with unresolved D. Germline CDR1 reads MDHEN; CDR2 reads SYDVKM. The CDR3 runs 11 residues. Trimming removed 5 bases at V and 4 bases at J, with 3 bases between. The DNA for the CDR3 is TGTGCCAGCAGTCTAAATCAGCCCCAGCATTTT. This sequence encodes CASSLNQPQHF.

The chain recombines TRBV27 with TRBJ1-1; D possibly corresponds to TRBD1 (5 bases). Germline CDR1 MNHEY, CDR2 SMNVEV (reference sequence). V was trimmed by 5 bases and J by 6 bases, leaving 16 bases between them. The CDR3 covers 14 residues. In DNA form, the CDR3 reads TGTGCCAGCAGTCCCCAATCGACAGTTTCTGAAGCTTTCTTT. Its translation is CASSPQSTVSEAFF.

This chain links TRBV5-1 with TRBJ2-1; the match to TRBD2 covers 9 bases. CDR1 and CDR2 from the germline V gene are SGHRS and YFSETQ. Trimming at V came to 6 bases and at J to 0 bases, leaving 13 bases not matched to a gene. The CDR3 is made up of 18 amino acids. CDR3 in DNA: TGCGCCAGCAAACCCCGACCTAGCGGGGACTACTCCTACAATGAGCAGTTCTTC. This sequence encodes CASKPRPSGDYSYNEQFF.

The rearrangement links TRBV7-9 to TRBJ1-1; D uncertain. With 1 base removed from V and 1 base from J, the gap between germline ends came to 7 bases. Germline V lookup: CDR1 SEHNR, CDR2 FQNEAQ (reference sequence). CDR3 size: 14 residues. CDR3 nucleotides: TGTGCCAGCAGCTTAGTTGGCAGGAACACTGAAGCTTTCTTT. It yields the protein CASSLVGRNTEAFF.

The V call is TRBV5-4, the J call TRBJ2-1; tentative D call: TRBD2 (7 bases). Germline assignment: CDR1 SGHNT and CDR2 YYREEE (reference sequence). Between the trimmed V and J ends, which lost 0 bases and 1 base, there was a span of 11 bases. This CDR3 comprises 16 residues. The CDR3 spells CASSLGRGLSYNEQFF. DNA of the CDR3: TGTGCCAGCAGCTTGGGGCGGGGGCTATCCTACAATGAGCAGTTCTTC.

This clone was counted many times. This rearrangement joins TRBV9 to TRBJ1-1; D may be TRBD1 (5 bases). Per germline, CDR1 SGDLS and CDR2 YYNGEE. Trimming cost V 4 bases and J 0 bases, with 10 bases left between them. This CDR3 is 14 amino acids long. In nucleotides, the CDR3 is TGTGCCAGCAGCCCCCGACAGTTGAACACTGAAGCTTTCTTT. It encodes CASSPRQLNTEAFF.

The chain employs TRBV19 and TRBJ1-1, with D possibly TRBD1 on 5 matching bases. From germline, CDR1 is LNHDA and CDR2 SQIVND (reference sequence). Trimming stripped 5 bases from V and 3 bases from J, with 22 bases between. The CDR3 spans 17 residues. For the CDR3, the DNA is TGTGCCAGTAGTTTAAAGTCTCTGGGGGGTTTCCACACTGAAGCTTTCTTT. It translates to CASSLKSLGGFHTEAFF.

This clone came up a few times. The CDR3 DNA sequence: TGTGCCAGTAGTATTCAGGGTTCCCACAATGAGCAGTTCTTC. This translates into CASSIQGSHNEQFF. The chain employs TRBV19 and TRBJ2-1; the D gene is possibly TRBD1 (5 bases). V was trimmed by 3 bases and J by 5 bases, leaving 11 bases between them. This CDR3 has 14 residues. Germline values: CDR1 LNHDA, CDR2 SQIVND (reference sequence).

The rearrangement joins TRBV27 to TRBJ2-7; D is perhaps TRBD2 (6 bases). CDR1 is MNHEY, CDR2 SMNVEV, per germline (reference sequence). With 6 bases removed from V and 2 bases from J, the gap between germline ends came to 23 bases. The CDR3 is made up of 17 amino acids. CDR3 protein: CASSPPPLTGATYEQYF. CDR3 nucleotide sequence: TGTGCCAGCAGCCCTCCCCCCTTGACGGGAGCCACCTACGAGCAGTACTTC.

The chain uses TRBV5-6 and TRBJ2-1; 16 nucleotides match TRBD2. The CDR3 contains 15 residues. Germline V gene sequence: CDR1 SGHDT, CDR2 YYEEEE. Trimming removed 7 bases from V and 9 bases from J; junction bases left unmatched: 7. This CDR3 reads CASGTSGGALGEQFF. CDR3 sequence (DNA): TGTGCCAGCGGGACTAGCGGGGGGGCACTTGGTGAGCAGTTCTTC.